These 32 T cell receptor beta chains share one sample of origin, sequenced in a study of T cells after yellow fever vaccination. In TCRdb, the 5' RACE reads were re-called with MiXCR into one record per CDR3 protein. Counted here are about 220,000 distinct CDR3 sequences, 3% to 4% occurring once; the ten biggest clones make up around 3%. The source was CD4+ T cells sorted from PBMCs, collected 10 days after the yellow fever booster vaccination. These receptors were obtained from a man between 18 and 35 years old who received the YFV17D yellow fever vaccine.

This clonotype was counted a few times. The chain is built from TRBV7-2 and TRBJ2-7; D is uncertain. Germline V CDR1 and CDR2: SGHTA, FQGNSA. Deletions cut 5 bases from V and 2 bases from J, with 7 bases between. The CDR3 is made up of 12 amino acids. This CDR3 reads CASSPWPYEQYF. CDR3 nucleotide sequence: TGTGCCAGCAGCCCGTGGCCCTACGAGCAGTACTTC.

This clonotype was detected only a few times. The chain links TRBV27 to TRBJ1-5; possibly TRBD1 for D (6 bases). Germline loops: CDR1 MNHEY, CDR2 SMNVEV (reference sequence). V shed 6 bases and J shed 4 bases, with 10 bases lying between them. The CDR3 contains 13 residues. CDR3 protein: CASRRGRNQPQHF. DNA of the CDR3: TGTGCCAGCAGACGGGGGCGTAATCAGCCCCAGCATTTT.

The sample holds many counts of this clonotype. The gene calls are TRBV29-1 and TRBJ2-1, with TRBD1 matching over 7 bases. The trim removed 1 base at V and 3 bases at J, leaving 6 bases unmatched. This CDR3 has 15 residues. CDR1 is SQVTM, CDR2 ANQGSEA, per germline. This CDR3 is CSVEGISGGYNEQFF. DNA for the CDR3: TGCAGCGTTGAAGGTATATCAGGGGGCTACAATGAGCAGTTCTTC.

This clonotype has at least ten counts. The rearrangement uses TRBV12-3 or TRBV12-4 and TRBJ2-7; tentative D call: TRBD1 (6 bases). CDR3 length equals 14 residues. V shed 6 bases and J shed 5 bases, with 17 bases lying between them. The CDR3 spells CASSPRQGSHEQYF. CDR3 nucleotides: TGTGCCAGCAGCCCCCGGCAGGGGTCCCACGAGCAGTACTTC.

The chain has TRBV6-5 and TRBJ2-1; 9 bases line up with TRBD2. Germline lookup yields CDR1 MNHEY and CDR2 SVGAGI. The CDR3 is made up of 18 amino acids. J lost 8 bases, V lost 0 bases, and 14 bases had no gene match. In DNA form, the CDR3 reads TGTGCCAGCAGTTACTCCGGTCTCCCTGGCGGGGGGGCCGATGAGCAGTTCTTC. Its translation: CASSYSGLPGGGADEQFF.

This clonotype was counted many times. The V and J genes are TRBV2 and TRBJ2-3, with 8 bases lining up with TRBD1. Germline lookup yields CDR1 SNHLY and CDR2 FYNNEI. The CDR3 runs 14 residues. J lost 4 bases, V lost 5 bases, and 5 bases had no gene match. CDR3 sequence (DNA): TGTGCCAGCAGTCGAGACAGGGGACCAGATACGCAGTATTTT. Its translation: CASSRDRGPDTQYF.

The chain joins TRBV24-1 to TRBJ2-5; a weak D match, TRBD2 (6 bases). CDR1 is KGHDR and CDR2 is SFDVKD in the germline V gene. Trimming took 0 bases from V and 4 from J, leaving 14 bases between them. This CDR3 has 16 residues. The CDR3 DNA reads as TGTGCCACCAGTGATTTGGGGGATCCGCGGGGAGAGACCCAGTACTTC. It codes for CATSDLGDPRGETQYF.

This clonotype has more than one count but fewer than ten. J is TRBJ2-3 and V is TRBV10-1; D unclear. Trimming pared 0 bases from V and 6 bases from J, leaving 4 bases between. CDR1 is WNHNN and CDR2 is SYGVQD in the germline V gene (reference sequence). CDR3 size: 12 residues. The CDR3 here is CASSESSDTQYF. In DNA, the CDR3 is TGCGCCAGCAGTGAGTCCTCGGATACGCAGTATTTT.

This clonotype was recorded a few times. The chain recombines TRBV7-3 with TRBJ2-3, with 8 nucleotides matching TRBD1. The CDR3 sequence is 15 residues long. V was pared by 3 bases and J by 3 bases, with 5 bases of the junction left unmatched. Germline values: CDR1 SGHTA, CDR2 FQGTGA. The CDR3 DNA sequence: TGTGCCAGCAGCTTCGACAGGGGATTGACAGATACGCAGTATTTT. Translating gives CASSFDRGLTDTQYF.

The chain links TRBV12-3 or TRBV12-4 to TRBJ1-3; 7 bases line up with TRBD1. This CDR3 contains 20 residues. J lost 2 bases, V lost 0 bases, and 16 bases had no gene match. The CDR3 region is CASSLADSFVGTVPGNTIYF. For the CDR3, the DNA is TGTGCCAGCAGTTTAGCGGATTCGTTTGTAGGGACAGTCCCTGGAAACACCATATATTTT.

The gene calls are TRBV3-1 and TRBJ1-3, with TRBD1 matching 9 bases. CDR1 is LGHDT and CDR2 is YNNKEL in the germline V gene (reference sequence). V shed 5 bases, J shed 4 bases, and the junction held 6 bases outside the gene matches. This CDR3 region has 15 residues. CDR3: CASSTRGQGGNTIYF. The CDR3 DNA follows: TGTGCCAGCAGCACTCGGGGACAGGGAGGAAACACCATATATTTT.

This clonotype has only a few counts. The gene calls are TRBV29-1 and TRBJ1-2; D is perhaps TRBD1 (5 bases). CDR1 and CDR2 (germline): SQVTM, ANQGSEA. This CDR3 has 14 amino acids. V was shortened by 4 bases and J by 4 bases, with 16 bases between the two germline ends. The DNA for the CDR3 is TGCAGCGTTGTTAGTCTCGACAGTGGCTATGGCTACACCTTC. It codes for CSVVSLDSGYGYTF.

This clonotype was seen at least ten times. The genes are TRBV7-2 and TRBJ1-2; the match to TRBD1 covers 7 bases. CDR1 is SGHTA and CDR2 is FQGNSA in the germline V gene. The CDR3 has 14 amino acids. J lost 4 bases, V lost 0 bases, and 2 bases had no gene match. This CDR3 is CASSLAGTAYGYTF. As DNA, the CDR3 is TGTGCCAGCAGCTTAGCGGGGACAGCCTATGGCTACACCTTC. Full variable domain (outside the CDR3, taken from reference TRBV7-2 and TRBJ1-2): GAGVSQSPSNKVTEKGKDVELRCDPISGHTALYWYRQSLGQGLEFLIYFQGNSAPDKSGLPSDRFSAERTGGSVSTLTIQRTQQEDSAVYLCASSLAGTAYGYTFGSGTRLTVV.

This clonotype was picked up a small number of times. The genes are TRBV5-4 and TRBJ2-5; D remains ambiguous. There are 14 residues in the CDR3. Germline values: CDR1 SGHNT, CDR2 YYREEE (reference sequence). Trimming shortened V by 6 bases and J by 2 bases, and 14 bases separated the two germline ends. This CDR3 is CASTFRDDQETQYF. CDR3 DNA sequence: TGTGCCAGCACCTTTCGTGACGATCAAGAGACCCAGTACTTC.

J is TRBJ1-5 and V is TRBV6-6; D call uncertain. The CDR3 totals 14 residues. V dropped 0 bases and J dropped 4 bases, with 7 bases sitting between them. Germline CDR1 MNHNY, CDR2 SVGAGI (reference sequence). CDR3 loop: CASSYSGQNQPQHF. The DNA for the CDR3 is TGTGCCAGCAGTTACTCTGGTCAGAATCAGCCCCAGCATTTT.

The chain links TRBV5-6 to TRBJ1-3; D is unresolved. The germline CDR1 and CDR2 sequences are SGHDT and YYEEEE. V was clipped by 4 bases and J by 0 bases, with 17 bases between them. This CDR3 is built from 17 residues. The CDR3, as DNA: TGTGCCAGCAGCCGCCCGTTCGCGCGGGGCTCTGGAAACACCATATATTTT. This gives the protein CASSRPFARGSGNTIYF.

This sequence joins TRBV4-3 and TRBJ2-5; D possibly corresponds to TRBD1 (6 bases). V was cut by 0 bases and J by 2 bases, with 7 bases left in between. The CDR3 length is 14 residues. CDR1 and CDR2 from the germline V gene are LGHNA and YSLEER. The CDR3 region is CASSQDRGQETQYF. CDR3 bases: TGCGCCAGCAGCCAAGACAGGGGACAAGAGACCCAGTACTTC.

Comments on this clonotype: Possible read error: a much larger clone is one base away. J is TRBJ1-4 and V is TRBV10-3; no clear D gene. Trimming stripped 7 bases from V and 1 base from J, with 10 bases between. The germline CDR1 and CDR2 sequences are ENHRY and SYGVKD. CDR3 size: 14 residues. As DNA, the CDR3 is TGTGCCATCATCCCCGGGCGAACTAATGAAAAACTGTTTTTT. Its translation: CAIIPGRTNEKLFF.

This clonotype has a count of ten or more. The chain is built from TRBV5-1 and TRBJ2-5; D is possibly TRBD1 (6 bases). Per germline, CDR1 SGHRS and CDR2 YFSETQ. The ends were cut back, 2 bases at V and 5 bases at J, with 13 bases in the middle. The CDR3 has 14 amino acids. Here the CDR3 DNA reads TGCGCCAGCAGCTTAGGTCAGGGGCATGAGACCCAGTACTTC. This encodes CASSLGQGHETQYF. Combining the CDR3 with reference TRBV5-1 and TRBJ2-5 gives the whole variable domain KAGVTQTPRYLIKTRGQQVTLSCSPISGHRSVSWYQQTPGQGLQFLFEYFSETQRNKGNFPGRFSGRQFSNSRSEMNVSTLELGDSALYLCASSLGQGHETQYFGPGTRLLVL.

The chain combines TRBV27 with TRBJ2-2; 7 positions match TRBD2. This CDR3 has 15 residues. The germline gives CDR1 MNHEY, CDR2 SMNVEV (reference sequence). Trimming removed 5 bases from V and 4 bases from J; junction bases left unmatched: 7. As DNA, the CDR3 is TGTGCCAGCAGTCCCCCTCGACTAGCCACCGGGGAGCTGTTTTTT. This codes for CASSPPRLATGELFF.

The V gene is TRBV6-6, the J gene TRBJ2-5; 13 bases match TRBD2. The CDR3 consists of 16 residues. V lost 5 bases and J lost 4; bases outside the gene matches: 7. Per germline, CDR1 MNHNY and CDR2 SVGAGI (reference sequence). The CDR3 loop is CASSNPGLAGLETQYF. Written as DNA, the CDR3 is TGTGCCAGCAGTAACCCGGGACTAGCGGGATTAGAGACCCAGTACTTC.

The J gene is TRBJ1-2, the V gene TRBV27; the D is unclear. The CDR3 loop spans 15 amino acids. Germline CDR1 and CDR2: MNHEY and SMNVEV (reference sequence). Trimming removed 2 bases from V and 2 bases from J, with 12 bases in between. CDR3 sequence: CASSLSGLGNYGYTF. The CDR3 nucleotides read TGTGCCAGCAGTTTAAGTGGGTTAGGGAACTATGGCTACACCTTC.

This clonotype was found many times. The chain uses TRBV25-1 and TRBJ2-5, with D perhaps matching TRBD2 (6 bases). There are 13 residues in the CDR3. Germline V gene lookup returns CDR1 MGHDK and CDR2 SYGVNS. Trimming pared 3 bases from V and 4 bases from J, leaving 9 bases between. CDR3 DNA: TGTGCCAGCAGTGACGGGGGAGGAGAGACCCAGTACTTC. This sequence encodes CASSDGGGETQYF.

This clonotype was recorded once. This chain uses TRBV11-3 with TRBJ1-1; D remains unclear. Germline V gives CDR1 SGHNT, CDR2 YENEEA. V was cut by 5 bases and J by 1 base, with 8 bases left in between. There are 13 residues in the CDR3. The CDR3 spells CASSPNTNTEAFF. The CDR3 nucleotides are TGTGCCAGCAGCCCAAACACGAACACTGAAGCTTTCTTT.

The gene calls are TRBV5-1 and TRBJ1-1; 8 nucleotides align to TRBD1. Germline values: CDR1 SGHRS, CDR2 YFSETQ. The V gene end was trimmed by 0 bases and the J gene end by 0 bases; junction bases not matched to a gene: 7. The CDR3 covers 17 residues. For the CDR3, the DNA is TGCGCCAGCAGCTTGGCCAGGGGGCGCAGGATGAACACTGAAGCTTTCTTT. Its protein product is CASSLARGRRMNTEAFF.

This clonotype was seen ten or more times. J is TRBJ1-2 and V is TRBV15, with no clear D. Trimming cost V 6 bases and J 5 bases, with 10 bases left between them. The CDR3 consists of 12 residues. The germline gives CDR1 LNHNV, CDR2 YYDKDF (reference sequence). CDR3 sequence reads: CATSRSGYGYTF. The CDR3 DNA reads TGTGCCACCAGTCGCTCCGGGTATGGCTACACCTTC.

The chain is built from TRBV20-1 and TRBJ1-2; 9 bases fit TRBD1. V shed 0 bases and J 8 bases; nucleotides not matched to a gene: 4. The V gene's germline CDR1 is DFQATT and CDR2 SNEGSKA (reference sequence). The CDR3 contains 13 residues. CDR3 coding DNA: TGCAGTGCTAGAGATGGGACAGGGAGAGGCTACACCTTC. This encodes CSARDGTGRGYTF.

This chain joins TRBV3-1 and TRBJ1-5, with a possible D match to TRBD1 (6 bases). V was pared by 1 base and J by 1 base, with 17 bases between. Per the germline V gene, CDR1 is LGHDT and CDR2 is YNNKEL (reference sequence). The CDR3 loop spans 18 amino acids. CDR3 sequence (DNA): TGTGCCAGCAGCCAAGCCCCAACAGGGATAAGAAGCAATCAGCCCCAGCATTTT. It translates to CASSQAPTGIRSNQPQHF.

This clonotype has ten or more counts. Here the CDR3 DNA reads TGTGCCAGCAGTCGCGGGACAGAAAGAGCTAACTATGGCTACACCTTC. Translating it yields CASSRGTERANYGYTF. The rearrangement joins TRBV5-4 to TRBJ1-2; 7 bases align to TRBD1. Germline V lookup: CDR1 SGHNT, CDR2 YYREEE (reference sequence). Unmatched junction bases numbered 10, after V lost 5 bases and J lost 0 bases. This CDR3 spans 16 amino acids.

This clonotype was seen repeatedly, ten times or more. The rearrangement joins TRBV5-1 to TRBJ1-5; TRBD1 might be the D (6 bases). Germline CDR1 reads SGHRS; CDR2 reads YFSETQ. This CDR3 contains 13 residues. Trimming pared 5 bases from V and 4 bases from J, leaving 10 bases between. CDR3 nucleotides: TGCGCCAGCAGGGGGGGGCAGAATCAGCCCCAGCATTTT. As protein: CASRGGQNQPQHF.

This clonotype was picked up one time. This sequence may be a read error, since a much larger clone differs from it by one base. The J gene is TRBJ2-2, the V gene TRBV7-6; TRBD2 aligns across 7 bases. The germline V gene encodes CDR1 SGHVS and CDR2 FNYEAQ. The CDR3 totals 14 residues. With V trimmed by 5 bases and J by 2 bases, 2 bases remained unmatched. The DNA for the CDR3 is TGTGCCAGCAGCCGCGGGGGAAACACCGGGGAGCTGTTTTTT. This codes for CASSRGGNTGELFF.

This clonotype came up many times. The chain employs TRBV18 and TRBJ1-3, with 7 nucleotides matching TRBD1. The CDR3 covers 16 residues. Germline CDR1 KGHSH, CDR2 LQKENI. J was trimmed by 0 bases and V by 3 bases; bases with no gene match: 5. The CDR3 sequence: CASSPVDRSSGNTIYF. The CDR3 region has the DNA TGTGCCAGCTCACCCGTGGACAGGAGCTCTGGAAACACCATATATTTT.